The 30 T cell receptor beta chains presented below share a single source sample, sequenced in a study of response to subunit inactivated influenza vaccine. TCRdb re-called the RT-PCR reads with MiXCR, one entry per CDR3 protein. The sample lists 700,000 to 900,000 distinct CDR3 sequences; 21% were seen once. The sequencing used PBMCs from blood, collected roughly 5 days after vaccination. Receptors originate from a man in his fifties who received an inactivated influenza vaccine.

In this sample, this clonotype turned up many times. The genes are TRBV2 and TRBJ2-5; 9 positions agree with TRBD1. Germline V gene sequence: CDR1 SNHLY, CDR2 FYNNEI. V trimming: 6 bases; J trimming: 7 bases; junction bases outside the gene matches: 12. CDR3 length equals 15 residues. The CDR3: CASSPPGTGRGTQYF. In DNA form, the CDR3 reads TGTGCCAGCAGCCCCCCCGGGACAGGGAGGGGGACCCAGTACTTC.

This clonotype was seen only a few times. The rearrangement links TRBV27 to TRBJ2-1; TRBD2 is a possible D gene (6 bases). The CDR3 consists of 16 residues. CDR1 and CDR2 from the germline V gene are MNHEY and SMNVEV (reference sequence). Trimming took 4 bases from V and 0 from J, leaving 13 bases between them. The CDR3 here is CASSSLLRGSYNEQFF. CDR3 sequence (DNA): TGTGCCAGCAGTTCCCTTCTGCGGGGCTCCTACAATGAGCAGTTCTTC.

V is TRBV12-5 and J is TRBJ2-3, with 9 bases fitting TRBD1. Per germline, CDR1 LGHNT and CDR2 FRNRAP. The trim removed 6 bases at V and 4 bases at J, leaving 14 bases unmatched. This CDR3 has 17 residues. In DNA form, the CDR3 reads TGTGCTAGTGGACGGACCTCAGGACAGGGGTCTTCAGATACGCAGTATTTT. The encoded protein is CASGRTSGQGSSDTQYF. The full variable domain, its missing parts supplied by reference TRBV12-5 and TRBJ2-3, is DARVTQTPRHKVTEMGQEVTMRCQPILGHNTVFWYRQTMMQGLELLAYFRNRAPLDDSGMPKDRFSAEMPDATLATLKIQPSEPRDSAVYFCASGRTSGQGSSDTQYFGPGTRLTVL.

The V gene is TRBV20-1, the J gene TRBJ1-5; possibly TRBD1 for D (6 bases). The CDR3 spans 14 residues. Trimming pared 3 bases from V and 3 bases from J, leaving 12 bases between. The germline CDR1 and CDR2 sequences are DFQATT and SNEGSKA (reference sequence). This chain's CDR3 is CSARTGQYNQPQHF. CDR3 nucleotides: TGCAGTGCTAGGACTGGACAGTACAATCAGCCCCAGCATTTT.

The sample holds a few counts of this clonotype. The chain carries TRBV20-1 and TRBJ1-6, with D perhaps matching TRBD1 (6 bases). Germline CDR1 and CDR2: DFQATT and SNEGSKA (reference sequence). Trimming stripped 3 bases from V and 5 bases from J, with 11 bases between. The CDR3 runs to 14 residues. This chain's CDR3 is CSARGRQDNSPLHF. CDR3 in DNA: TGCAGTGCTAGGGGTAGACAGGATAATTCACCCCTCCACTTT.

The rearrangement links TRBV20-1 to TRBJ2-1, with TRBD2 matching over 16 bases. V lost 3 bases to trimming and J lost 0 bases; unmatched junction nucleotides: 5. This CDR3 is 18 amino acids long. The germline V gene has CDR1 DFQATT and CDR2 SNEGSKA (reference sequence). The CDR3 loop reads CSASGGLAGGRSYNEQFF. The CDR3 nucleotides are TGCAGTGCTAGTGGGGGACTAGCGGGGGGGCGCTCCTACAATGAGCAGTTCTTC.

The rearrangement links TRBV5-1 to TRBJ2-1; D perhaps matches TRBD2 (6 bases). V dropped 4 bases and J dropped 3 bases, with 14 bases sitting between them. The CDR3 consists of 15 residues. Germline V gives CDR1 SGHRS, CDR2 YFSETQ. CDR3 amino acids: CASSPPGSGYNEQFF. CDR3 in DNA: TGCGCCAGCAGCCCTCCGGGTAGCGGCTACAATGAGCAGTTCTTC. The full variable domain, completed using reference TRBV5-1 and TRBJ2-1, is KAGVTQTPRYLIKTRGQQVTLSCSPISGHRSVSWYQQTPGQGLQFLFEYFSETQRNKGNFPGRFSGRQFSNSRSEMNVSTLELGDSALYLCASSPPGSGYNEQFFGPGTRLTVL.

This chain links TRBV7-8 with TRBJ2-1, with D uncertain. Germline V lookup: CDR1 SGHVS, CDR2 FQNEAQ. The CDR3 runs to 15 residues. Between the trimmed V and J ends, which lost 1 base and 1 base, there was a span of 8 bases. For the CDR3, the DNA is TGTGCCAGCAGCTTAGGCTGGCGATCCTACAATGAGCAGTTCTTC. Its protein product is CASSLGWRSYNEQFF. Filled out from reference TRBV7-8 and TRBJ2-1, the complete variable domain reads GAGVSQSPRYKVAKRGQDVALRCDPISGHVSLFWYQQALGQGPEFLTYFQNEAQLDKSGLPSDRFFAERPEGSVSTLKIQRTQQEDSAVYLCASSLGWRSYNEQFFGPGTRLTVL.

This clonotype was recorded a few times. The chain couples TRBV5-5 to TRBJ1-6; 7 bases agree with TRBD1. The CDR3 has 16 residues. In germline, CDR1 is SGHKS, CDR2 YYEKEE (reference sequence). V shed 0 bases and J 8 bases; nucleotides not matched to a gene: 8. Here the CDR3 reads CASSLEQGLEYSPLHF. Here the CDR3 DNA reads TGTGCCAGCAGCTTGGAACAGGGGTTGGAATATTCACCCCTCCACTTT.

Ten or more counts support this clonotype. This chain connects TRBV10-3 to TRBJ2-7; 10 bases are shared with TRBD1. The germline CDR1 and CDR2 sequences are ENHRY and SYGVKD. The CDR3 extends over 15 amino acids. V was pared by 8 bases and J by 4 bases, with 11 bases of the junction left unmatched. This CDR3 is CAIGSPDRGIYEQYF. Here the CDR3 DNA reads TGTGCCATCGGTTCCCCGGACAGGGGGATTTACGAGCAGTACTTC.

The rearrangement links TRBV9 to TRBJ2-1; no definite D call. The CDR3 is made up of 14 amino acids. Per the germline V gene, CDR1 is SGDLS and CDR2 is YYNGEE. The germline V and J ends were trimmed by 2 bases and 8 bases, with 14 bases remaining between them. Here the CDR3 reads CASSVMIVGDEQFF. The CDR3 DNA reads as TGTGCCAGCAGCGTGATGATCGTGGGCGATGAGCAGTTCTTC.

This chain joins TRBV7-3 and TRBJ2-2; 13 bases are shared with TRBD2. Unmatched junction bases numbered 7, after V lost 5 bases and J lost 1 base. CDR1 SGHTA and CDR2 FQGTGA come from the germline V gene. The CDR3 consists of 18 residues. The CDR3 region has the DNA TGTGCCAGCAGCCCGGGGACTAGCGGGACCTTGAACACCGGGGAGCTGTTTTTT. Its protein product is CASSPGTSGTLNTGELFF.

Ten or more counts support this clonotype. The chain employs TRBV4-2 and TRBJ2-1; 9 nucleotides match TRBD2. V lost 6 bases and J lost 2; bases outside the gene matches: 14. The length of the CDR3 is 18 residues. Germline assignment: CDR1 LGHNA and CDR2 YNFKEQ. The chain's CDR3 is CASRMVASGEPAYNEQFF. CDR3 coding DNA: TGTGCCAGCAGGATGGTGGCTAGCGGGGAGCCGGCCTACAATGAGCAGTTCTTC.

The chain recombines TRBV5-6 with TRBJ2-5, with D possibly being TRBD1 or TRBD2 (5 bases each). The CDR3 length is 15 residues. The germline CDR1 and CDR2 sequences are SGHDT and YYEEEE. The V end lost 4 bases, the J end lost 6 bases, and 19 bases lay between the germline ends. Here the CDR3 reads CASSVGTESYQTQYF. CDR3 nucleotide sequence: TGTGCCAGCAGCGTTGGGACCGAGAGTTACCAGACCCAGTACTTC.

The chain joins TRBV5-1 to TRBJ2-6; D might be TRBD1 (5 bases). Germline V CDR1 and CDR2: SGHRS, YFSETQ. The CDR3 contains 15 residues. Trimming pared 5 bases from V and 0 bases from J, leaving 9 bases between. This chain's CDR3 is CASRADSSGANVLTF. DNA of the CDR3: TGCGCCAGCAGGGCCGACAGCTCTGGGGCCAACGTCCTGACTTTC. The full variable domain, rest sourced from reference TRBV5-1 and TRBJ2-6, is KAGVTQTPRYLIKTRGQQVTLSCSPISGHRSVSWYQQTPGQGLQFLFEYFSETQRNKGNFPGRFSGRQFSNSRSEMNVSTLELGDSALYLCASRADSSGANVLTFGAGSRLTVL.

The rearrangement joins TRBV7-2 to TRBJ2-5, with 9 bases fitting TRBD2. The CDR3 spans 17 residues. The ends lost 5 bases at V and 4 bases at J; junction bases unmatched: 14. Germline loops: CDR1 SGHTA, CDR2 FQGNSA. The chain's CDR3 is CASSPPGPRGGRETQYF. The CDR3 region has the DNA TGTGCCAGCAGCCCCCCCGGTCCGCGGGGGGGCAGAGAGACCCAGTACTTC.

This clonotype was seen only a few times. This rearrangement joins TRBV15 to TRBJ2-2; possible D gene TRBD2, 5 bases. The V end lost 5 bases, the J end lost 2 bases, and 15 bases lay between the germline ends. The CDR3 runs to 16 residues. The germline V gene encodes CDR1 LNHNV and CDR2 YYDKDF (reference sequence). The CDR3, as DNA: TGTGCCACCAGCGGCGGACTGAACCTCAACACCGGGGAGCTGTTTTTT. Residues: CATSGGLNLNTGELFF.

This clonotype was seen a few times. Written as DNA, the CDR3 is TGTGCCACCAGTGAAGGGGACAGTTCGGACTATGGCTACACCTTC. This sequence encodes CATSEGDSSDYGYTF. This sequence joins TRBV24-1 and TRBJ1-2; 7 bases map to TRBD1. V trimming: 4 bases; J trimming: 3 bases; junction bases outside the gene matches: 7. CDR3 length equals 15 residues. In germline, CDR1 is KGHDR, CDR2 SFDVKD.

The table lists this clonotype with a few counts. This chain connects TRBV20-1 to TRBJ2-5; the D call may be TRBD1 or TRBD2 (5 bases each). V lost 3 bases, J lost 2 bases, and 13 bases lay in between. Germline CDR1 is DFQATT and CDR2 is SNEGSKA (reference sequence). The CDR3 runs 14 residues. The CDR3 sequence: CSASKFEGQETQYF. The CDR3, as DNA: TGCAGTGCTAGCAAGTTCGAGGGGCAAGAGACCCAGTACTTC.

The V and J genes are TRBV6-1 and TRBJ2-3; tentative D call: TRBD1 (5 bases). The CDR3 loop spans 17 amino acids. CDR1 and CDR2 (germline): MNHNS, SASEGT. The V end was cut by 7 bases, the J end by 0 bases, with 20 bases between. The CDR3 is CASTPQTPGQSTDTQYF. CDR3 nucleotides: TGTGCCAGCACCCCCCAGACCCCCGGACAAAGCACAGATACGCAGTATTTT.

The count of this clonotype is one. The V call is TRBV19, the J call TRBJ2-3; D is uncertain. Looked up from germline, CDR1 is LNHDA and CDR2 is SQIVND (reference sequence). The germline V and J ends were trimmed by 6 bases and 0 bases, with 7 bases remaining between them. This CDR3 region has 13 residues. The CDR3 bases are TGTGCCAGTAGCCGGTTCAGCACAGATACGCAGTATTTT. Its translation is CASSRFSTDTQYF.

The chain uses TRBV7-9 and TRBJ1-2, with unresolved D. CDR1 is SEHNR and CDR2 is FQNEAQ in the germline V gene (reference sequence). V shed 3 bases and J shed 0 bases, with 11 bases lying between them. There are 15 residues in the CDR3. The CDR3 DNA reads TGTGCCAGCAGCTTCGGCCCAACAGCTAACTATGGCTACACCTTC. This gives the protein CASSFGPTANYGYTF.

This clonotype was seen many times. The chain uses TRBV6-2 or TRBV6-3 and TRBJ2-1, with D possibly TRBD1 on 6 matching bases. Between the trimmed V and J ends, which lost 0 bases and 7 bases, there was a span of 16 bases. Germline V gene sequence: CDR1 MNHEY, CDR2 SVGEGT. The CDR3 is 16 amino acids. The CDR3 nucleotides read TGTGCCAGCAGTTACTCGAGTTGGGGACAAAGGAATGAGCAGTTCTTC. Protein sequence: CASSYSSWGQRNEQFF.

The V call is TRBV30, the J call TRBJ1-3, with D possibly TRBD1 on 6 matching bases. The CDR3 spans 15 residues. Trimming took off 4 bases at V and 7 bases at J, with 20 bases between the two ends. Germline CDR1 GTSNPN, CDR2 SVGIG (reference sequence). The CDR3: CAWKRGGQGGNTIYF. CDR3 DNA: TGTGCCTGGAAACGTGGGGGACAAGGGGGGAACACCATATATTTT.

This clonotype came up a few times. The CDR3 region has the DNA TGCAGCGTTGCCCAAGACAGGGAACAGCCCCAGCATTTT. Encoded protein: CSVAQDREQPQHF. The chain is built from TRBV29-1 and TRBJ1-5; 7 positions agree with TRBD1. CDR1 SQVTM and CDR2 ANQGSEA come from the germline V gene. CDR3 length: 13 amino acids. The V segment lost 4 bases and the J segment 7 bases; nucleotides outside the gene matches: 7.

This clonotype was found a few times. J is TRBJ1-5 and V is TRBV4-2, with 11 bases lining up with TRBD1. Germline V gene lookup returns CDR1 LGHNA and CDR2 YNFKEQ. The CDR3 is 18 residues long. Germline trimming cut 4 bases from V and 1 base from J; bases unmatched to any gene: 9. CDR3 DNA sequence: TGTGCCAGCAGCCCCTCCGGGACAGGGGGTCAAAGCAATCAGCCCCAGCATTTT. Protein sequence: CASSPSGTGGQSNQPQHF.

The chain is built from TRBV28 and TRBJ2-4; tentatively, D is TRBD1 or TRBD2 (6 bases each). CDR1 and CDR2 (germline): MDHEN, SYDVKM. The CDR3 is 14 residues long. V was pared by 5 bases and J by 6 bases, with 14 bases between. The CDR3 coding sequence is TGTGCCAGCAGTCGAACTAGCAGGGGAAACATTCAGTACTTC. This translates into CASSRTSRGNIQYF.

The chain couples TRBV10-2 to TRBJ2-1, with D possibly TRBD2 on 5 matching bases. There are 15 residues in the CDR3. V was clipped by 6 bases and J by 2 bases, with 14 bases between them. Per the germline V gene, CDR1 is WSHSY and CDR2 is SAAADI. CDR3 nucleotide sequence: TGCGCCAGCAGATCCGGGGTCGGGGCCTACAATGAGCAGTTCTTC. It specifies CASRSGVGAYNEQFF.

The chain links TRBV5-1 to TRBJ2-1; the match to TRBD2 covers 16 bases. There are 18 residues in the CDR3. Germline V lookup: CDR1 SGHRS, CDR2 YFSETQ. Trimming cost V 3 bases and J 1 base; bases outside gene matches: 4. CDR3: CASSSGLAGGRSYNEQFF. CDR3 in DNA: TGCGCCAGCAGCTCGGGACTAGCGGGAGGGCGTTCCTACAATGAGCAGTTCTTC.

To note about this clonotype: A clone one base away is much larger, so this may be a read error. The chain joins TRBV10-3 to TRBJ2-7, with 8 bases fitting TRBD1. With V trimmed by 3 bases and J by 2 bases, 0 bases remained unmatched. This CDR3 is built from 13 residues. Germline V lookup: CDR1 ENHRY, CDR2 SYGVKD. The CDR3, as DNA: TGTGCCATCAGTGAACAGGGGGCCTACGAGCAGTACTTC. Its protein is CAISEQGAYEQYF.